This T cell receptor (beta chain) was identified during a study of breast tumors, draining lymph nodes, adjacent tissues. This clonotype was recorded many times. The antigen is unknown. TCRdb called the multiplex PCR reads again in MiXCR, with one record for every CDR3 protein. The table shows some 38,000 distinct CDR3 sequences, with 35% to 45% occurring only once. Study conclusions and caveats: That most tumor T cells come from lymph nodes remained unproven.

This CDR3 comprises 16 residues. Between the trimmed V and J ends, which lost 1 base and 5 bases, there was a span of 15 bases. J is TRBJ1-5 and V is TRBV12-3 or TRBV12-4, with TRBD1 as a possible D gene (6 bases). The clonotype comes from a female donor with breast cancer. Some clones in this sample may be carry-over from other donors' samples. The sequenced sample consisted of breast tumor tissue. The CDR3 DNA is TGTGCCAGCAGTTTAGGGAGAGGGGGGAGTTATCAGCCCCAGCATTTT. It translates to CASSLGRGGSYQPQHF.